Below, 23 T cell receptor beta chains from the same sample are listed, as sequenced in a study of T cell responses to AZD1222 COVID-19 vaccine (dated by TCRdb to the early 2020s). The library was obtained by the immunoSEQ multiplex PCR assay. This immuneACCESS table, as held by TCRdb, lists in-frame sequences with V and J called but not all clones. Of the missing ones, under half trace to an unresolved V gene in checked studies; the others have no known cause. The sample records about 150,000 clones, 80% to 90% of which are singletons. 4.5% to 6.5% of the sample goes to the ten largest clones. The time point label on this specimen signifies: baseline before first vaccination. Source: peripheral blood, taken on day 0 of AZD1222 vaccination. The receptors stem from an adult in good health.

This rearrangement joins TRBV5-1 to TRBJ1-3, with a weak D call TRBD1 (5 bases). Germline lookup yields CDR1 SGHRS and CDR2 YFSETQ. CDR3 length: 14 amino acids. Trimming took off 0 bases at V and 3 bases at J, with 7 bases between the two ends. The DNA for the CDR3 is TGCGCCAGCAGCTTGGGAGGGGATGGAAACACCATATATTTT. Its translation is CASSLGGDGNTIYF.

The V call is TRBV7-2, the J call TRBJ1-1; D possibly corresponds to TRBD1 (5 bases). The ends were cut back, 1 base at V and 5 bases at J, with 11 bases in the middle. Germline-derived CDR1 and CDR2 are SGHTA and FQGNSA. The CDR3 runs 14 residues. The CDR3 sequence is CASSLGYRSTEAFF. The CDR3 nucleotides are TGTGCCAGCAGCTTAGGCTACAGGAGTACTGAAGCTTTCTTT.

The chain combines TRBV3-1 (or the pseudogene TRBV3-2) with TRBJ1-2; D is uncertain. V lost 5 bases to trimming and J lost 0 bases, with 10 bases between them. This CDR3 is 14 amino acids long. From germline, CDR1 is LGHDT and CDR2 YNNKEL (reference sequence). As DNA, the CDR3 is TGTGCCAGCAGCGACCGCCACACTAACTATGGCTACACCTTC. Encoded protein: CASSDRHTNYGYTF.

The chain carries TRBV10-3 and TRBJ2-7; D ambiguous. CDR1 is ENHRY, CDR2 SYGVKD, per germline. V was shortened by 6 bases and J by 1 base, with 10 bases between the two germline ends. The CDR3 length is 13 residues. The CDR3 spells CAIRNAASYEQYF. In nucleotides, the CDR3 is TGTGCCATCAGAAACGCAGCTTCCTACGAGCAGTACTTC.

The CDR3 is CATSDSENEQFF. In nucleotides, the CDR3 is TGTGCCACCAGTGATTCCGAGAATGAGCAGTTCTTC. The chain employs TRBV24-1 and TRBJ2-1; D gene uncertain. CDR1 KGHDR and CDR2 SFDVKD come from the germline V gene. V lost 2 bases to trimming and J lost 7 bases, with 5 bases between them. This CDR3 contains 12 residues.

The rearrangement links TRBV6-5 to TRBJ2-3, with D uncertain. The CDR3 totals 16 residues. CDR1 MNHEY and CDR2 SVGAGI come from the germline V gene. Trimming took 0 bases from V and 6 from J, leaving 16 bases between them. The CDR3 DNA sequence: TGTGCCAGCAGTTACTCGAATCCGTCTAGTGCCGATACGCAGTATTTT. It encodes CASSYSNPSSADTQYF.

The chain is built from TRBV6-6 and TRBJ2-4; TRBD2 might be the D (6 bases). Trimming took 5 bases from V and 6 from J, leaving 20 bases between them. CDR3 length: 16 residues. In germline, CDR1 is MNHNY, CDR2 SVGAGI (reference sequence). The CDR3 protein is CASSRTEGTGVNIQYF. As DNA, the CDR3 is TGTGCCAGCAGTAGGACCGAAGGGACTGGGGTAAACATTCAGTACTTC.

The gene calls are TRBV5-6 and TRBJ1-4; D not certain. From germline, CDR1 is SGHDT and CDR2 YYEEEE. The V end lost 4 bases, the J end lost 5 bases, and 15 bases lay between the germline ends. This CDR3 has 15 residues. The CDR3 loop is CASSPPGGRNEKLFF. The DNA for the CDR3 is TGTGCCAGCAGCCCGCCGGGAGGTAGAAATGAAAAACTGTTTTTT.

The J gene is TRBJ2-5, the V gene TRBV7-2, with a weak D call TRBD2 (5 bases). CDR1 and CDR2 (germline): SGHTA, FQGNSA. The CDR3 has 15 residues. V lost 6 bases and J lost 5, with 19 bases in between. CDR3 nucleotide sequence: TGTGCCAGCAGTTTTTCCTGGACGAGGGCGGAGACCCAGTACTTC. Protein sequence: CASSFSWTRAETQYF.

This chain joins TRBV3-1 (or the pseudogene TRBV3-2) and TRBJ2-1, with 8 positions matching TRBD1. The germline gives CDR1 LGHDT, CDR2 YNNKEL (reference sequence). V gave up 0 bases and J gave up 4 bases; unmatched junction bases: 5. The length of the CDR3 is 16 residues. For the CDR3, the DNA is TGTGCCAGCAGCCAAGAGACAGGGGTGGCTTACAATGAGCAGTTCTTC. Encoded protein: CASSQETGVAYNEQFF.

This clone has only a few counts. V and J are TRBV7-9 and TRBJ2-4; 7 nucleotides agree with TRBD2. This CDR3 region has 16 residues. Germline CDR1 SEHNR, CDR2 FQNEAQ (reference sequence). Trimming cost V 8 bases and J 0 bases; bases outside gene matches: 10. The CDR3 is CASANGAGLAKNIQYF. CDR3 nucleotide sequence: TGTGCCAGCGCGAACGGAGCGGGACTAGCCAAAAACATTCAGTACTTC.

This chain links TRBV27 with TRBJ2-1, with TRBD2 identical over 16 bases. After removal of 5 bases from V and 6 bases from J, the junction contained 7 bases not matched to a gene. Germline CDR1 and CDR2: MNHEY and SMNVEV (reference sequence). This CDR3 is built from 17 residues. CDR3 residues: CASSTLGLAGGFNEQFF. DNA of the CDR3: TGTGCCAGCAGTACACTGGGACTAGCGGGAGGGTTCAATGAGCAGTTCTTC.

The gene calls are TRBV28 and TRBJ1-2, with TRBD1 identical over 9 bases. The germline V gene encodes CDR1 MDHEN and CDR2 SYDVKM. This CDR3 has 14 amino acids. The V gene end was trimmed by 5 bases and the J gene end by 8 bases; junction bases not matched to a gene: 9. CDR3 residues: CASSRDRVRVGYTF. CDR3 nucleotide sequence: TGTGCCAGCAGTCGGGACAGGGTCCGTGTGGGCTACACCTTC.

This chain uses TRBV2 with TRBJ2-1; D unclear. The CDR3 is 12 amino acids. The V and J ends lost 8 bases and 9 bases respectively, with 14 bases between them. The germline V gene encodes CDR1 SNHLY and CDR2 FYNNEI. CDR3 nucleotide sequence: TGTGCCAGCGGGGATCGGTTTGGTGAGCAGTTCTTC. Its translation: CASGDRFGEQFF.

The CDR3 region has the DNA TGTGCCAGTAATGGTCAAGGGGAGACAGATACGCAGTATTTT. This translates into CASNGQGETDTQYF. This chain uses TRBV19 with TRBJ2-3, with D perhaps given as TRBD1 or TRBD2 (5 bases each). CDR3 length equals 14 residues. Trimming shortened V by 7 bases and J by 3 bases, and 14 bases separated the two germline ends. Germline lookup yields CDR1 LNHDA and CDR2 SQIVND (reference sequence).

The chain couples TRBV2 to TRBJ2-5; 8 bases map to TRBD2. V was pared by 8 bases and J by 2 bases, with 7 bases of the junction left unmatched. Germline V gene data show CDR1 as SNHLY and CDR2 as FYNNEI. This CDR3 is 14 amino acids long. In nucleotides, the CDR3 is TGTGCCAGCCGGGGGGGACAAGAGCAAGAGACCCAGTACTTC. Translating gives CASRGGQEQETQYF.

This clone came up once. The chain couples TRBV19 to TRBJ2-7, with 13 bases aligning to TRBD2. The CDR3 runs 17 residues. In germline, CDR1 is LNHDA, CDR2 SQIVND (reference sequence). V lost 5 bases, J lost 2 bases, and 9 bases stayed unmatched. CDR3 nucleotide sequence: TGTGCCAGTAGTGGCCGGCCCGGGACTAGCGGGACCTACGAGCAGTACTTC. This encodes CASSGRPGTSGTYEQYF.

The CDR3 DNA sequence: TGTGCCAGTAGTATTATCGGCGGGGTTGACTACACCTTC. Residues: CASSIIGGVDYTF. The chain has TRBV19 and TRBJ1-2; D remains unclear. The CDR3 totals 13 residues. V lost 3 bases, J lost 10 bases, and 15 bases lay in between. Germline CDR1 LNHDA, CDR2 SQIVND (reference sequence).

CDR3 bases: TGTGCCAGCAGCTCCCGGACTAGCCAAAGCACGGGCGGGGAGCTGTTTTTT. This gives the protein CASSSRTSQSTGGELFF. The rearrangement uses TRBV5-4 and TRBJ2-2; 8 nucleotides line up with TRBD2. CDR3 size: 17 residues. Trimming at V came to 3 bases and at J to 7 bases, leaving 14 bases not matched to a gene. The V gene's germline CDR1 is SGHNT and CDR2 YYREEE (reference sequence).

This chain joins TRBV7-2 and TRBJ1-6; D might be TRBD1 (6 bases). The V gene's germline CDR1 is SGHTA and CDR2 FQGNSA. Trimming took 2 bases from V and 7 from J, leaving 9 bases between them. The CDR3 has 14 amino acids. The CDR3 reads CASSLYGGNSPLHF. The CDR3 DNA follows: TGTGCCAGCAGCTTATACGGGGGCAATTCACCCCTCCACTTT. The full variable domain, in which reference TRBV7-2 and TRBJ1-6 provide the parts outside the CDR3, is GAGVSQSPSNKVTEKGKDVELRCDPISGHTALYWYRQSLGQGLEFLIYFQGNSAPDKSGLPSDRFSAERTGGSVSTLTIQRTQQEDSAVYLCASSLYGGNSPLHFGNGTRLTVT.

The gene calls are TRBV18 and TRBJ2-7, with D possibly being TRBD1 (6 bases). Germline lookup yields CDR1 KGHSH and CDR2 LQKENI. The CDR3 runs to 12 residues. V was clipped by 6 bases and J by 6 bases, with 12 bases between them. CDR3 residues: CASSSTGSEQYF. DNA of the CDR3: TGTGCCAGCTCCTCTACAGGGAGCGAGCAGTACTTC. Supplemented by reference TRBV18 and TRBJ2-7, the full variable domain reads NAGVMQNPRHLVRRRGQEARLRCSPMKGHSHVYWYRQLPEEGLKFMVYLQKENIIDESGMPKERFSAEFPKEGPSILRIQQVVRGDSAAYFCASSSTGSEQYFGPGTRLTVT.

The chain has TRBV7-2 and TRBJ1-2, with D maybe TRBD1 (6 bases). Per germline, CDR1 SGHTA and CDR2 FQGNSA. Trimming left V 2 bases short and J 6 bases short, with 13 bases between. The CDR3 is 14 amino acids. CDR3 sequence: CASSLYGGLDGYTF. In DNA form, the CDR3 reads TGTGCCAGCAGCTTATATGGGGGGCTTGATGGCTACACCTTC.

This chain uses TRBV18 with TRBJ1-6; TRBD1 is a possible D gene (6 bases). The germline V and J ends were trimmed by 2 bases and 7 bases, with 12 bases remaining between them. The germline V gene has CDR1 KGHSH and CDR2 LQKENI. The CDR3 has 15 amino acids. CDR3 coding DNA: TGTGCCAGCTCACCAGTTCAGGGGCGAAATTCACCCCTCCACTTT. This translates into CASSPVQGRNSPLHF.